This T cell receptor (beta chain) originates from a study of CD8 T cells in Susac syndrome. Across the study: Patients with Susac syndrome were therapy-naive, on corticosteroids, or on intravenous immunoglobulin alone at blood draw. Points from the study as a whole: When the CD4+ T cell repertoires of patients with Susac syndrome were examined, they did not show any clonal expansion.

The RNA, about 0.45 to 1 ug, was put through reverse transcription using random hexamers. Each CDR3 protein gets one entry after TCRdb re-called the immunoSEQ multiplex PCR reads with MiXCR. The sample includes a few hundred thousand distinct CDR3 sequences, about 94% of them seen just once. Turning to this clonotype: The antigen remains unidentified.

The sequenced sample consisted of CD4+ T cells from PBMCs. The TCR sequence derives from a human donor with Susac syndrome.

The CDR3 DNA is TGTGCCAGCAGCCAGCAGGGTGGTGCTTTCTTT. Protein product: CASSQQGGAFF. This rearrangement joins TRBV4-2 to TRBJ1-1; TRBD1 might be the D (5 bases). Trimming took 3 bases from V and 11 from J, leaving 10 bases between them. The length of the CDR3 is 11 residues. Germline CDR1 is LGHNA and CDR2 is YNFKEQ.